Reported below is one TCR beta chain. The antigen is undetermined. Looked up from germline, CDR1 is SGHNT and CDR2 is YYREEE (reference sequence). This CDR3 has 15 residues. V lost 2 bases and J 6 bases, leaving 14 bases between the germline ends. The sample originates from a study of T cell clonotyping in hematopoietic cell transplantation. Libraries were prepared by immunoSEQ multiplex PCR; TCRdb keeps only in-frame clonotypes and omits some of them. The sample holds around 10,000 clones; more than 85% are singletons and the top ten take around 5.7%. Samples: about 28 days before transplant, then days 30, 100 and 180 after. Findings and caveats of the study: Few recipient clonotypes overlapped donors; over 97% were de novo at given depth. After transplant, recipient diversity fell while pathologically expanded clonotypes grew through day 180. CD4 and CD8 repertoire contributions could not be separated without sorting.

Source: PBMCs, taken 100 days after allogeneic stem cell transplant. The genes are TRBV5-4 and TRBJ1-4, with D uncertain. This receptor was identified in a male patient aged 45-59 years who had an allogeneic stem cell transplant from a related donor, so T cells may come from the graft donor. Some clones in this sample may be carry-over from other donors' samples. The CDR3 protein is CASSFEGGGDEKLFF. CDR3 nucleotides: TGTGCCAGCAGCTTCGAAGGCGGCGGGGATGAAAAACTGTTTTTT.